The present TCR beta chain was sequenced within a study of regulatory T cells in long-lasting Graves disease. Study at large: Graves' patients diagnosed newly had used antithyroid drugs under 3 months.

The time point denotes: newly diagnosed GD, antithyroid drugs for less than 3 months. Following extraction of RNA from PBMCs, that RNA was used to make the TCR library. Study-wide results and caveats: Less diverse TCR repertoires were seen in persistent Graves' patients than in newly diagnosed ones.

This CDR3 spans 17 amino acids. Germline V gene lookup returns CDR1 MDHEN and CDR2 SYDVKM. With V trimmed by 0 bases and J by 0 bases, 6 bases remained unmatched. Building of the TCR beta libraries involved iRepertoire HTBI primers and Arm-PCR of CDR3 regions. MiXCR, applied by TCRdb to the multiplex PCR reads, yields one record per CDR3 protein. The repertoire holds 350,000 to 450,000 distinct CDR3 sequences, with approximately 16% as singletons. This clonotype showed up just a few times. Its antigen is not known. These sequences were also reported in another study, on T cells in Graves' hyperthyroidism and ophthalmopathy. In that study: The study used the HTBI primer set for a first-round RT-PCR of the TCR CDR3. In the analysis, a 13 V-J model separated ophthalmopathy from stable hyperthyroidism.

The TCR was taken from a woman aged 40 to 49 with Graves disease. The specimen was peripheral blood mononuclear cells (PBMCs), collected at new diagnosis, from a patient treated with antithyroid drugs. The chain recombines TRBV28 with TRBJ2-5; TRBD1 matches at 8 bases. DNA of the CDR3: TGTGCCAGCAGTTTATGGGGGGACAGGAGGTACCAAGAGACCCAGTACTTC. This encodes CASSLWGDRRYQETQYF.